This T cell receptor (beta chain) was obtained from a study of T cell repertoires in cytomegalovirus infection. Study-wide context: Selection of CMV epitopes for the study included recently identified HLA-C-restricted and well-studied HLA-B-restricted ones. Through public TCR beta signatures, both CMV infection and matching HLA type were indicated. Study-wide results and limits: The ex vivo response showed dominance by HLA-C-restricted CMV-specific TCR beta clonotypes. Identification of carriers of CMV plus the relevant HLA was achieved through cumulative public TCR beta family frequency.

V lost 5 bases, J lost 2 bases, and 10 bases lay in between. Germline V gene data show CDR1 as SGHVS and CDR2 as FQNEAQ. This CDR3 spans 14 amino acids. In the case of this clonotype: Antigen: not known.

TCRdb called the reads again in MiXCR, with one record for every CDR3 protein. The sample contains roughly 990,000 distinct CDR3 sequences, 31% of which appear only once. Material: cultured CD8+ T cells from PBMCs, obtained from culture after CMV antigen stimulation. The receptor's source is a human donor in good health (CMV status not recorded). Some clones in this sample may be carry-over from other donors' samples. The chain is built from TRBV7-8 and TRBJ1-5; D uncertain. The CDR3 loop is CASSETSGNQPQHF. CDR3 in DNA: TGTGCCAGCAGCGAAACATCGGGCAATCAGCCCCAGCATTTT.